This T cell receptor (beta chain) was captured by sequencing in a study of T cell responses to AZD1222 COVID-19 vaccine. The CDR3 loop spans 11 amino acids. From germline, CDR1 is SGHAT and CDR2 FQNNGV. V lost 10 bases and J 4 bases, leaving 8 bases between the germline ends. Profiled with immunoSEQ multiplex PCR; TCRdb holds only in-frame clones, not every one. There are about 140,000 clones in the sample; 80% to 95% occur only once, and over 0.85% lies in the top ten. Source: peripheral blood, taken on day 0 of MenACWY control vaccination. This rearrangement joins TRBV11-2 to TRBJ2-1; maybe TRBD2 (5 bases). This receptor was identified in an adult in good health. This CDR3 is CATAGYNEQFF. CDR3 sequence (DNA): TGTGCCACCGCGGGTTACAATGAGCAGTTCTTC.